These 27 T cell receptor beta chains came from one sample sequenced in a study of CD8 T cells in ankylosing spondylitis. Study-level points and caveats: Made up of fewer than 10 highly homologous variants, a TCR beta motif appeared characteristic of ankylosing spondylitis blood.

No antigen is known for these receptors. TCRdb called the 5' RACE reads again in MiXCR, with one record for every CDR3 protein. The repertoire holds over 400,000 distinct CDR3 sequences, with 20% to 30% as singletons. Material for sequencing was blood, either unsorted or a sorted T cell fraction (not recorded which). The receptor set was obtained from a male donor with ankylosing spondylitis.

The rearrangement joins TRBV5-1 to TRBJ2-2, with D unresolved. The germline V gene encodes CDR1 SGHRS and CDR2 YFSETQ. V shed 4 bases and J shed 1 base, with 11 bases lying between them. The CDR3 consists of 15 residues. The CDR3 DNA is TGCGCCAGCAGCGAGGACCCCCTGAACACCGGGGAGCTGTTTTTT. Protein sequence: CASSEDPLNTGELFF.

This clonotype has just a few counts. The CDR3 reads CASSLVGAPYNEQFF. CDR3 bases: TGTGCCAGCAGCTTAGTCGGGGCCCCCTACAATGAGCAGTTCTTC. This chain joins TRBV7-7 and TRBJ2-1; either TRBD1 or TRBD2 may fit D (5 bases each). The CDR3 runs 15 residues. Trimming stripped 1 base from V and 2 bases from J, with 9 bases between. Germline CDR1 and CDR2: SSHAT and FNYEAQ (reference sequence).

This clonotype was observed once. The chain links TRBV6-6 to TRBJ1-1; D gene ambiguous. Trimming took off 6 bases at V and 0 bases at J, with 8 bases between the two ends. The CDR3 has 13 residues. In germline, CDR1 is MNHNY, CDR2 SVGAGI (reference sequence). CDR3 region: CASSDTMNTEAFF. DNA for the CDR3: TGTGCCAGCAGCGACACCATGAACACTGAAGCTTTCTTT.

The J gene is TRBJ2-3, the V gene TRBV29-1, with TRBD2 matching over 12 bases. The germline CDR1 and CDR2 sequences are SQVTM and ANQGSEA. This CDR3 comprises 14 residues. Losses at the gene ends were 0 bases for V and 8 bases for J; bases not matched to a gene: 3. CDR3 in amino acids: CSVEESSGRVTQYF. CDR3 DNA sequence: TGCAGCGTTGAAGAGTCTAGCGGGAGGGTTACGCAGTATTTT.

The chain combines TRBV5-1 with TRBJ2-1; maybe TRBD2 (7 bases). CDR3 size: 16 residues. Germline CDR1 SGHRS, CDR2 YFSETQ. V lost 7 bases, J lost 0 bases, and 17 bases lay in between. CDR3 residues: CASLRGATSSYNEQFF. As DNA, the CDR3 is TGCGCCAGCCTACGGGGGGCCACCAGCTCCTACAATGAGCAGTTCTTC.

This chain links TRBV5-1 with TRBJ2-7; D is unresolved. The V end was cut by 4 bases, the J end by 2 bases, with 13 bases between. The germline CDR1 and CDR2 sequences are SGHRS and YFSETQ. The CDR3 spans 14 residues. The CDR3 is CASSSDTVTYEQYF. The CDR3 DNA reads TGCGCCAGCAGCAGCGACACCGTAACCTACGAGCAGTACTTC.

This clonotype was found a few times. V gene TRBV24-1 combines with J gene TRBJ2-1; perhaps TRBD1 as D (6 bases). CDR1 and CDR2 from the germline V gene are KGHDR and SFDVKD. V lost 3 bases and J 2 bases, leaving 16 bases between the germline ends. The CDR3 consists of 17 residues. The CDR3 coding sequence is TGTGCCACCAGTGATCCTTCACAGGGAAACCCCTACAATGAGCAGTTCTTC. Its translation: CATSDPSQGNPYNEQFF.

The V call is TRBV12-3 or TRBV12-4, the J call TRBJ2-1, with 7 nucleotides matching TRBD2. This CDR3 region has 14 residues. V lost 7 bases and J lost 2; bases outside the gene matches: 5. The CDR3, as DNA: TGTGCCAGCACGGGGAGGGGACCCTACAATGAGCAGTTCTTC. Protein product: CASTGRGPYNEQFF.

This clonotype appeared a single time. The junction departs from the called germline gene at one end, perhaps through a read error. The chain uses TRBV20-1 and TRBJ2-3; perhaps TRBD2 as D (6 bases). Germline V gene data show CDR1 as DFQATT and CDR2 as SNEGSKA (reference sequence). The CDR3 sequence is 16 residues long. In nucleotides, the CDR3 is TGCTGTGCTAGCCTTCTAGCGACCTCTAGCACAGATACGCAGTATTTT. Its protein is CCASLLATSSTDTQYF.

A few counts support this clonotype. V usage is TRBV2 and J usage is TRBJ1-6; no reliable D call. The CDR3 totals 14 residues. The V end was cut by 5 bases, the J end by 8 bases, with 13 bases between. The germline gives CDR1 SNHLY, CDR2 FYNNEI. The CDR3 bases are TGTGCCAGCAGTACGCCAAATGCGGATTCACCCCTCCACTTT. Translating gives CASSTPNADSPLHF.

This clonotype showed up many times. This chain connects TRBV12-3 or TRBV12-4 to TRBJ2-2; 9 bases are shared with TRBD1. V was pared by 6 bases and J by 3 bases, with 5 bases of the junction left unmatched. CDR3 size: 15 residues. The CDR3 DNA reads TGTGCCAGCAGCCCGGGACAGGGAGACACCGGGGAGCTGTTTTTT. This translates into CASSPGQGDTGELFF.

The chain carries TRBV24-1 and TRBJ2-1; TRBD2 aligns across 15 bases. Per the germline V gene, CDR1 is KGHDR and CDR2 is SFDVKD. The V and J ends lost 4 bases and 5 bases, in that order; junction bases with no gene match: 11. The CDR3 length is 19 residues. In nucleotides, the CDR3 is TGTGCCACCAGTGACCCTGGGACTAGCGGGAGGTCCCTCGACAATGAGCAGTTCTTC. Protein sequence: CATSDPGTSGRSLDNEQFF.

V and J are TRBV29-1 and TRBJ2-3, with D maybe TRBD2 (5 bases). This CDR3 has 13 amino acids. V shed 8 bases and J shed 0 bases, with 12 bases lying between them. Looked up from germline, CDR1 is SQVTM and CDR2 is ANQGSEA. The CDR3 DNA reads TGCAGCTTCCGGGAACCGAGCACAGATACGCAGTATTTT. Its protein is CSFREPSTDTQYF.

The chain is built from TRBV7-2 and TRBJ1-6, with a tentative D call TRBD1 (5 bases). CDR3 length equals 14 residues. Trimming stripped 1 base from V and 10 bases from J, with 11 bases between. Germline loops: CDR1 SGHTA, CDR2 FQGNSA. The CDR3 DNA is TGTGCCAGCAGCTTAGAGGCCAGGGAGTCACCCCTCCACTTT. Amino acid sequence: CASSLEARESPLHF.

This clonotype was seen a handful of times. The genes are TRBV6-5 and TRBJ2-7; D uncertain. V was clipped by 4 bases and J by 3 bases, with 13 bases between them. Germline V gene sequence: CDR1 MNHEY, CDR2 SVGAGI. This CDR3 has 14 amino acids. The CDR3 protein is CASSSTASGYEQYF. The DNA for the CDR3 is TGTGCCAGCAGTTCGACGGCATCGGGCTACGAGCAGTACTTC.

This clonotype was observed a few times. V usage is TRBV5-1 and J usage is TRBJ2-7; D not certain. From germline, CDR1 is SGHRS and CDR2 YFSETQ. V lost 5 bases and J 0 bases, leaving 12 bases between the germline ends. This CDR3 region has 14 residues. CDR3 sequence (DNA): TGCGCCAGCAGTTCTCTCCGGACCTCCTACGAGCAGTACGTC. Translation gives CASSSLRTSYEQYV.

There are many counts of this clonotype. This chain joins TRBV20-1 and TRBJ1-1, with D unresolved. Trimming left V 4 bases short and J 1 base short, with 7 bases between. The CDR3 covers 12 residues. CDR1 and CDR2 from the germline V gene are DFQATT and SNEGSKA (reference sequence). The CDR3 DNA reads TGCAGTGCTACCCGGACGAACACTGAAGCTTTCTTT. Translating it yields CSATRTNTEAFF.

The chain recombines TRBV27 with TRBJ2-1, with D unresolved. CDR1 is MNHEY and CDR2 is SMNVEV in the germline V gene (reference sequence). There are 14 residues in the CDR3. V lost 3 bases and J 0 bases, leaving 6 bases between the germline ends. CDR3 protein: CASSLMSSYNEQFF. CDR3 DNA sequence: TGTGCCAGCAGTTTGATGAGCTCCTACAATGAGCAGTTCTTC.

This rearrangement joins TRBV11-1 to TRBJ2-7, with 11 bases aligning to TRBD2. This CDR3 comprises 18 residues. Losses at the gene ends were 5 bases for V and 0 bases for J; bases not matched to a gene: 12. The germline V gene encodes CDR1 SGHAT and CDR2 FQDESV (reference sequence). CDR3 coding DNA: TGTGCCAGCAGCCCGGGCAGGGTTGGACTAGCGGGCTCCTACGAGCAGTACGTC. Translating it yields CASSPGRVGLAGSYEQYV.

This clonotype was seen more than once but under ten times. The chain recombines TRBV9 with TRBJ2-2; D remains unclear. Trimming took off 0 bases at V and 3 bases at J, with 12 bases between the two ends. The CDR3 runs to 16 residues. Germline loops: CDR1 SGDLS, CDR2 YYNGEE. In nucleotides, the CDR3 is TGTGCCAGCAGCGTAGGACCAGCGACCTACACCGGGGAGCTGTTTTTT. This gives the protein CASSVGPATYTGELFF.

The chain carries TRBV5-1 and TRBJ2-5, with unresolved D. CDR3 length equals 12 residues. Trimming took 4 bases from V and 5 from J, leaving 9 bases between them. CDR1 and CDR2 (germline): SGHRS, YFSETQ. The CDR3, as DNA: TGCGCCAGCAGCACCCTATGGGAGACCCAGTACTTC. Translation gives CASSTLWETQYF.

The V and J genes are TRBV4-2 and TRBJ2-3, with TRBD1 identical over 8 bases. The CDR3 length is 16 residues. Germline V gene data show CDR1 as LGHNA and CDR2 as YNFKEQ. With V trimmed by 2 bases and J by 1 base, 5 bases remained unmatched. The CDR3 here is CASSQILTGGTDTQYF. In nucleotides, the CDR3 is TGTGCCAGCAGCCAAATACTGACAGGGGGCACAGATACGCAGTATTTT.

The CDR3, as DNA: TGTGCCAGCAGCGTAATCCAGGGGAACTATGGCTACACCTTC. This encodes CASSVIQGNYGYTF. The V call is TRBV9, the J call TRBJ1-2, with D possibly matching TRBD1 (6 bases). This CDR3 region has 14 residues. Germline CDR1 is SGDLS and CDR2 is YYNGEE. The V end lost 1 base, the J end lost 2 bases, and 9 bases lay between the germline ends.

This clonotype was seen a handful of times. This chain uses TRBV5-1 with TRBJ2-3; 15 nucleotides agree with TRBD2. CDR3 length: 16 amino acids. The V gene end was trimmed by 4 bases and the J gene end by 4 bases; junction bases not matched to a gene: 4. Germline V CDR1 and CDR2: SGHRS, YFSETQ. The DNA of the CDR3 is TGCGCCAGCAGCAGGGGACTAGCGGGAGGAGCAGATACGCAGTATTTT. Residues: CASSRGLAGGADTQYF.

The chain links TRBV20-1 to TRBJ1-6, with unresolved D. Germline CDR1 and CDR2: DFQATT and SNEGSKA (reference sequence). V shed 6 bases and J shed 5 bases, with 11 bases lying between them. The length of the CDR3 is 13 residues. The DNA for the CDR3 is TGCAGTGCGAACCGGGAGGATAATTCACCCCTCCACTTT. Protein sequence: CSANREDNSPLHF.

This chain uses TRBV6-1 with TRBJ1-5; D gene ambiguous. CDR3 size: 16 residues. V was pared by 5 bases and J by 1 base, with 15 bases between. Germline-derived CDR1 and CDR2 are MNHNS and SASEGT. The CDR3 nucleotides read TGTGCCAGCAGTCAACGGGGAGGCGGGAGCAATCAGCCCCAGCATTTT. This codes for CASSQRGGGSNQPQHF.

This clonotype has just a few counts. The genes are TRBV11-2 and TRBJ1-5; D is possibly TRBD1 (6 bases). V lost 5 bases and J lost 0, with 8 bases in between. Germline loops: CDR1 SGHAT, CDR2 FQNNGV. CDR3 length: 14 residues. In nucleotides, the CDR3 is TGTGCCAGCAGCGCGGGACATAGCAATCAGCCCCAGCATTTT. It codes for CASSAGHSNQPQHF.